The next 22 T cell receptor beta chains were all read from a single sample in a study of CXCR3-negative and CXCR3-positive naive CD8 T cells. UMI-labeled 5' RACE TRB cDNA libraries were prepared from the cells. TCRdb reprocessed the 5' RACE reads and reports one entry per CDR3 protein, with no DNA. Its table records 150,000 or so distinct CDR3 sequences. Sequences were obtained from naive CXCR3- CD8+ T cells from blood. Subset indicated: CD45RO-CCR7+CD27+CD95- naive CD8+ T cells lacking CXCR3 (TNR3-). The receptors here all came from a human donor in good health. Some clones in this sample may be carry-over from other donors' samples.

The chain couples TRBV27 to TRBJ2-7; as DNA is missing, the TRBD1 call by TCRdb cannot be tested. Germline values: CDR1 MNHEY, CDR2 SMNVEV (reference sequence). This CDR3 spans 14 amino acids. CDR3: CASMAPGMGYEQYF.

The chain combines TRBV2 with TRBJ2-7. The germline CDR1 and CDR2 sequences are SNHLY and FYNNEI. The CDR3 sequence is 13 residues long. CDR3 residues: CASSEVGRYEQYF. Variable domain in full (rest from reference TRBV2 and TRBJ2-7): EPEVTQTPSHQVTQMGQEVILRCVPISNHLYFYWYRQILGQKVEFLVSFYNNEISEKSEIFDDQFSVERPDGSNFTLKIRSTKLEDSAMYFCASSEVGRYEQYFGPGTRLTVT.

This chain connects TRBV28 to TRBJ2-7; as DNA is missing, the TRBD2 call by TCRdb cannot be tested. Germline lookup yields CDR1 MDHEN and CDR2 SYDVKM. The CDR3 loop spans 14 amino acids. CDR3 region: CASSPPTSGYEQYF. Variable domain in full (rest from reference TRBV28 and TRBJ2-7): DVKVTQSSRYLVKRTGEKVFLECVQDMDHENMFWYRQDPGLGLRLIYFSYDVKMKEKGDIPEGYSVSREKKERFSLILESASTNQTSMYLCASSPPTSGYEQYFGPGTRLTVT.

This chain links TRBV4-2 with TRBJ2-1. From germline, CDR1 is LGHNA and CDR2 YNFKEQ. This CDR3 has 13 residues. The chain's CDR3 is CASSQFLGYEQFF.

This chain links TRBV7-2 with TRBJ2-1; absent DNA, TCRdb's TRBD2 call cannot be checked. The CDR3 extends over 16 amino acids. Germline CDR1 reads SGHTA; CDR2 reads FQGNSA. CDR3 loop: CASSTRRLAGTDEQFF. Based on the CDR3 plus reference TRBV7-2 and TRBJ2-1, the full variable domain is GAGVSQSPSNKVTEKGKDVELRCDPISGHTALYWYRQSLGQGLEFLIYFQGNSAPDKSGLPSDRFSAERTGGSVSTLTIQRTQQEDSAVYLCASSTRRLAGTDEQFFGPGTRLTVL.

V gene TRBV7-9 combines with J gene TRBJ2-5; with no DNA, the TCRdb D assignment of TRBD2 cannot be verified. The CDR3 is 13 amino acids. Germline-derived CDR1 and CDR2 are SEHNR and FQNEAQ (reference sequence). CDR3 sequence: CASSFLAWETQYF.

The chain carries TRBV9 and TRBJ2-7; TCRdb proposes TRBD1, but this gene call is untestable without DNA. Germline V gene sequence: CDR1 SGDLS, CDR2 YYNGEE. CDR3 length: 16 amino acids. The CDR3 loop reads CASSPSNRDGAYEQYF.

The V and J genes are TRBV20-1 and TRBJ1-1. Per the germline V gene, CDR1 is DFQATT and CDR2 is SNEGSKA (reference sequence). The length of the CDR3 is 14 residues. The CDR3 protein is CSARPEDMNTEAFF.

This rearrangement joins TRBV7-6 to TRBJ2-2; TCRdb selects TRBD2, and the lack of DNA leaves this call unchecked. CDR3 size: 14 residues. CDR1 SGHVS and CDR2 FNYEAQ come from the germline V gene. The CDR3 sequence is CASKTSGNTGELFF.

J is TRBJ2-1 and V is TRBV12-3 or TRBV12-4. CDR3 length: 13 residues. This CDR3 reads CASSLPLVSEQFF.

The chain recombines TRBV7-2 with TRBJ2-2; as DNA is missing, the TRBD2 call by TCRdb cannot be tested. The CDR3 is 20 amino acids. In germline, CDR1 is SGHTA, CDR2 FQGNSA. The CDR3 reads CASSLVWLLAGTLNTGELFF.

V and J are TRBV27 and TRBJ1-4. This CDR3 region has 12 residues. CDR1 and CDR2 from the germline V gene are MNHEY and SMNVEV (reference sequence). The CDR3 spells CASSFPNEKLFF. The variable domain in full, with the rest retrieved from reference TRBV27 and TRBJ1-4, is EAQVTQNPRYLITVTGKKLTVTCSQNMNHEYMSWYRQDPGLGLRQIYYSMNVEVTDKGDVPEGYKVSRKEKRNFPLILESPSPNQTSLYFCASSFPNEKLFFGSGTQLSVL.

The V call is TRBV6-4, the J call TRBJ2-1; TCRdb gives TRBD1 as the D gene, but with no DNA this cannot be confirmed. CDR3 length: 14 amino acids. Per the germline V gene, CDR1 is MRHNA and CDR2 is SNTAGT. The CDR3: CASSPGQGGYEQFF.

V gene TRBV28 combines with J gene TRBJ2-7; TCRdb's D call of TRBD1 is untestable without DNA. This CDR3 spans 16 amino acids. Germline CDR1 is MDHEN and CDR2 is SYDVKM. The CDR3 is CASTNPTGADSYEQYF. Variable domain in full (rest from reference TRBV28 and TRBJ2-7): DVKVTQSSRYLVKRTGEKVFLECVQDMDHENMFWYRQDPGLGLRLIYFSYDVKMKEKGDIPEGYSVSREKKERFSLILESASTNQTSMYLCASTNPTGADSYEQYFGPGTRLTVT.

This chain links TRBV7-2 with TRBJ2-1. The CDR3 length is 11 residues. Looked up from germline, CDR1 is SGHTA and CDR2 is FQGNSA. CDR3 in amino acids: CASRVYNEQFF.

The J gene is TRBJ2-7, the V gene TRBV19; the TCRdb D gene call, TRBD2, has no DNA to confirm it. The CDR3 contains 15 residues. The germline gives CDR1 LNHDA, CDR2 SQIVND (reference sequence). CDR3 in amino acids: CASRPGGHASYEQYF.

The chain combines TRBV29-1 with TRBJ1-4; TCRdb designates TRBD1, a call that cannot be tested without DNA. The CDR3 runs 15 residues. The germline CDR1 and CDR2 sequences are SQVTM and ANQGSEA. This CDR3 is CSAMEPGPPREKLFF.

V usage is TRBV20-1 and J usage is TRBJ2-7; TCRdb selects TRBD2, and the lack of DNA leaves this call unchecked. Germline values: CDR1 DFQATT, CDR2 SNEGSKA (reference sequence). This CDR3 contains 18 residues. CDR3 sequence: CSARDLGSLAGGGSEQYF.

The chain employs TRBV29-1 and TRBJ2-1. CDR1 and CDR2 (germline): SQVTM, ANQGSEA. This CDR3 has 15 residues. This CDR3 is CSVEIEEFSYNEQFF.

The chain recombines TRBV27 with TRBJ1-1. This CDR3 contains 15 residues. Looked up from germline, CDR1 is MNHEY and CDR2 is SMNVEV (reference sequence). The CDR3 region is CASSLTVEFGTEAFF.

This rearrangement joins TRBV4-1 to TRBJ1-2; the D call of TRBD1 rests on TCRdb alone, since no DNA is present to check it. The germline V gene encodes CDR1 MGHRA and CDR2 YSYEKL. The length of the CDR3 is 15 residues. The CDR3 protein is CASSQVGQGRFGYTF.

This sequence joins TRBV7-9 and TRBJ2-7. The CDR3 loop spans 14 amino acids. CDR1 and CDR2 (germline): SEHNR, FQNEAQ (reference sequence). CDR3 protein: CASSLANRVFEQYF.